This T cell receptor beta chain came from a study of CD8+ T cells in alopecia areata. CDR1 is MNHEY and CDR2 is SMNVEV in the germline V gene (reference sequence). This CDR3 is 16 amino acids long. Trimming removed 5 bases from V and 3 bases from J; junction bases left unmatched: 11. In its sample, this clone was seen once. Sequencing relied on a cDNA template that was reverse transcribed from extracted RNA. Data came from immunoSEQ multiplex PCR; TCRdb stores just in-frame clones and leaves some out. The profile shows 130,000 or so clones, approximately 90% of them singletons. Noted treatment: oral pan-JAK inhibitor, 5-10 mg twice daily.

This receptor was identified in a human donor with alopecia areata. This chain joins TRBV27 and TRBJ2-7; 9 bases line up with TRBD2. The specimen was CD8+ T cells sorted from blood, collected at week 4, from a patient treated with tofacitinib. CDR3 sequence: CASSLNSGGAFYEQYF. The DNA for the CDR3 is TGTGCCAGCAGTCTTAATAGCGGGGGAGCTTTCTACGAGCAGTACTTC.